The clone carrying this T cell receptor (beta chain) was picked up many times. The record originates from a study of molecular identifiers for immune sequencing clone quantification. This CDR3 is 15 amino acids long. The V gene's germline CDR1 is MNHEY and CDR2 SMNVEV (reference sequence). V shed 5 bases and J shed 0 bases, with 13 bases lying between them. Based on a CD8+CD4-CCR7+CD45RA+ profile, naive CD8 T cells were sorted. TCRdb itself ran the PCR reads through MiXCR, one entry per CDR3 protein. Here the sample spans around 89,000 distinct CDR3 sequences, roughly 19% being singletons. The chain links TRBV27 to TRBJ2-5; D gene unclear. This sequence originates from a human donor in good health. Some libraries in this study had Jurkat cell RNA spiked in. Material: naive CD8+ T cells from blood, with Jurkat cell RNA spiked in. Documented subset: FACS-sorted CD8+CD4-CCR7+CD45RA+ naive T cells. The CDR3 DNA reads TGTGCCAGCAGTGCACGCCAGACTTACCAAGAGACCCAGTACTTC. Encoded protein: CASSARQTYQETQYF.